This is a list of T cell receptor beta chains from one sample in a study of beta chain features in type 1 diabetes. Profiling relied on immunoSEQ multiplex PCR, and the TCRdb table lists in-frame clones only, not all of them. The sample records a few hundred thousand clones, roughly an eighth being singletons. Sequencing was performed on naive CD4+ T cells from blood. The receptors shown here come from a man aged 30-40 years with type 1 diabetes. The CDR3 runs from the conserved cysteine through the conserved F or W. The order of the fields is V gene, clone size, D gene, J gene, CDR3 protein, CDR3 DNA. A D gene is named only where the DNA matches it firmly. Size values are once, few and many counts, or a class for expanded clones, and some rows have none.

V: TRBV28
size: few
D: TRBD1
J: TRBJ1-1
CDR3: CAINRQGGFTEAFF
DNA: TGTGCCATCAACCGACAGGGCGGTTTCACTGAAGCTTTCTTT

V: TRBV9
size: few
D: TRBD2
J: TRBJ2-1
CDR3: CASSPRLAGYSYNEQFF
DNA: TGTGCCAGCAGCCCTCGACTAGCGGGATACTCCTACAATGAGCAGTTCTTC

V: TRBV9
size: few
D: TRBD2
J: TRBJ2-5
CDR3: CASSASGGREETQYF
DNA: TGTGCCAGCAGCGCCTCTGGCGGGAGGGAGGAGACCCAGTACTTC

V: TRBV6-1
size: NA
D: TRBD2
J: TRBJ2-1
CDR3: CASSELSTSGRADEQFF
DNA: TGTGCCAGCAGTGAACTCTCGACTAGCGGGAGGGCGGATGAGCAGTTCTTC

V: TRBV6-5
size: NA
D: NA
J: TRBJ1-2
CDR3: CASSYSIDQGHGYTF
DNA: TGTGCCAGCAGTTACTCGATTGATCAGGGCCATGGCTACACCTTC

V: TRBV29-1
size: once
D: NA
J: TRBJ1-5
CDR3: CSVGGTRGQPQHF
DNA: TGCAGCGTTGGTGGGACACGAGGTCAGCCCCAGCATTTT

V: TRBV7-9
size: few
D: TRBD1
J: TRBJ1-2
CDR3: CASSPDRLFDGYTF
DNA: TGTGCCAGCAGCCCGGACAGGCTTTTTGATGGCTACACCTTC

V: TRBV6-4
size: NA
D: TRBD2
J: TRBJ2-3
CDR3: CASSAESGSGDTQYF
DNA: TGTGCCAGCAGCGCCGAGAGCGGGAGTGGAGATACGCAGTATTTT

V: TRBV5-1
size: few
D: TRBD1
J: TRBJ1-2
CDR3: CASSLDVHRGEGYTF
DNA: TGCGCCAGCAGCTTGGATGTCCACAGGGGGGAAGGCTACACCTTC

V: TRBV5-1
size: NA
D: NA
J: TRBJ2-5
CDR3: CASSLEGMRETQYF
DNA: TGCGCCAGCAGCTTGGAGGGGATGCGGGAGACCCAGTACTTC

V: TRBV7-9
size: NA
D: NA
J: TRBJ1-4
CDR3: CASSSPPGSRQNEKLFF
DNA: TGTGCCAGCAGCTCCCCGCCAGGGTCAAGGCAAAATGAAAAACTGTTTTTT

V: TRBV11-2
size: NA
D: NA
J: TRBJ2-1
CDR3: CASSFWFGSRSYNEQFF
DNA: TGTGCCAGCAGCTTTTGGTTCGGGAGTAGGTCCTACAATGAGCAGTTCTTC

V: TRBV30
size: few
D: TRBD1
J: TRBJ2-5
CDR3: CAWSAGQGKETQYF
DNA: TGTGCCTGGAGTGCTGGACAGGGTAAAGAGACCCAGTACTTC

V: TRBV19
size: few
D: NA
J: TRBJ2-1
CDR3: CASSIPSSYNEQFF
DNA: TGTGCCAGTAGTATCCCGAGCTCCTACAATGAGCAGTTCTTC

V: TRBV6-1
size: few
D: TRBD2
J: TRBJ2-3
CDR3: CASSERGSGTPDTQYF
DNA: TGTGCCAGCAGTGAGCGCGGTAGCGGGACCCCAGATACGCAGTATTTT

V: TRBV7-8
size: few
D: TRBD1
J: TRBJ1-5
CDR3: CASSPGPGQGIPPQHF
DNA: TGTGCCAGCAGCCCCGGACCGGGACAGGGAATTCCGCCCCAGCATTTT

V: TRBV30
size: NA
D: NA
J: TRBJ2-3
CDR3: CAWSVLPDTQYF
DNA: TGTGCCTGGAGTGTACTCCCAGATACGCAGTATTTT

V: TRBV7-9
size: NA
D: NA
J: TRBJ2-7
CDR3: CASSLAGEQYF
DNA: TGTGCCAGCAGCTTGGCGGGTGAGCAGTACTTC

V: TRBV28
size: few
D: NA
J: TRBJ2-6
CDR3: CASTGAGANVLTF
DNA: TGTGCCAGCACGGGAGCTGGGGCCAACGTCCTGACTTTC

V: TRBV7-9
size: few
D: NA
J: TRBJ1-1
CDR3: CASSLTTAEAFF
DNA: TGTGCCAGCAGCTTAACCACAGCAGAAGCTTTCTTT

V: TRBV5-1
size: NA
D: TRBD1
J: TRBJ2-7
CDR3: CASSLPPGTAYEQYF
DNA: TGCGCCAGCAGCTTGCCGCCCGGGACAGCCTACGAGCAGTACTTC

V: TRBV7-2
size: NA
D: NA
J: TRBJ1-2
CDR3: CASSLGPDSIYGYTF
DNA: TGTGCCAGCAGCTTGGGCCCGGACAGCATCTATGGCTACACCTTC

V: TRBV9
size: NA
D: NA
J: TRBJ2-5
CDR3: CASSAATQTVKQYF
DNA: TGTGCCAGCAGCGCCGCAACACAGACAGTTAAGCAGTACTTC

V: TRBV5-4
size: few
D: TRBD1
J: TRBJ2-5
CDR3: CASSLGQGGETQYF
DNA: TGTGCCAGCAGCTTGGGACAGGGGGGGGAGACCCAGTACTTC

V: TRBV6-8
size: NA
D: TRBD2
J: TRBJ2-1
CDR3: CAIIRGGSSYNEQFF
DNA: TGTGCCATCATCCGGGGCGGGAGCTCCTACAATGAGCAGTTCTTC

V: TRBV19
size: few
D: TRBD1
J: TRBJ1-5
CDR3: CASSVLQGQGSGQPQHF
DNA: TGTGCCAGTAGTGTTCTTCAGGGACAGGGATCGGGGCAGCCCCAGCATTTT

V: TRBV7-2
size: few
D: TRBD2
J: TRBJ2-7
CDR3: CASSEASGRAYEQYF
DNA: TGTGCCAGCAGCGAAGCTAGCGGGAGGGCCTACGAGCAGTACTTC

V: TRBV6-5
size: NA
D: TRBD1
J: TRBJ1-1
CDR3: CASSRTGGDAEAFF
DNA: TGTGCCAGCAGTCGGACAGGGGGCGACGCTGAAGCTTTCTTT

V: TRBV6-5
size: few
D: NA
J: TRBJ2-5
CDR3: CASRIIQGQETQYF
DNA: TGTGCCAGCCGCATAATCCAGGGGCAAGAGACCCAGTACTTC

V: TRBV5-1
size: few
D: TRBD2
J: TRBJ2-2
CDR3: CASSLASGANTGELFF
DNA: TGCGCCAGCAGCTTGGCTAGCGGAGCCAACACCGGGGAGCTGTTTTTT

V: TRBV6-5
size: NA
D: NA
J: TRBJ1-2
CDR3: CASSYAGNYGYTF
DNA: TGTGCCAGCAGTTACGCAGGAAACTATGGCTACACCTTC

V: TRBV2
size: NA
D: NA
J: TRBJ2-1
CDR3: CASLGAGQRINEQFF
DNA: TGTGCCAGCTTGGGGGCGGGACAGAGAATTAATGAGCAGTTCTTC

V: TRBV28
size: NA
D: NA
J: TRBJ2-5
CDR3: CASSLGTGETQYF
DNA: TGTGCCAGCAGTTTGGGCACTGGAGAGACCCAGTACTTC

V: TRBV28
size: few
D: NA
J: TRBJ2-7
CDR3: CASSLDYSYEQYF
DNA: TGTGCCAGCAGTTTGGACTATTCCTACGAGCAGTACTTC

V: TRBV18
size: NA
D: TRBD1
J: TRBJ2-1
CDR3: CASSQGTGGWNEQFF
DNA: TGTGCCAGCTCACAAGGGACAGGGGGCTGGAATGAGCAGTTCTTC

V: TRBV27
size: NA
D: TRBD1
J: TRBJ1-2
CDR3: CASRLGQGAGYTF
DNA: TGTGCCAGCAGGCTGGGACAGGGGGCCGGCTACACCTTC

V: TRBV28
size: few
D: NA
J: TRBJ2-7
CDR3: CASSPSLLYEQYF
DNA: TGTGCCAGCAGTCCCTCACTACTTTACGAGCAGTACTTC

V: TRBV5-4
size: NA
D: NA
J: TRBJ2-1
CDR3: CASSLLQVPSYNEQFF
DNA: TGTGCCAGCAGCTTATTACAGGTTCCTTCCTACAATGAGCAGTTCTTC

V: TRBV11-2
size: NA
D: TRBD2
J: TRBJ2-7
CDR3: CASSLDPASGSWSSYEQYF
DNA: TGTGCCAGCAGCTTAGATCCGGCTAGCGGGAGTTGGAGCTCCTACGAGCAGTACTTC

V: TRBV19
size: NA
D: NA
J: TRBJ1-1
CDR3: CASGPQADTEAFF
DNA: TGTGCCTCAGGTCCACAGGCGGACACTGAAGCTTTCTTT

V: TRBV14
size: few
D: NA
J: TRBJ1-2
CDR3: CASSQGEGYGYTF
DNA: TGTGCCAGCAGCCAAGGCGAGGGCTATGGCTACACCTTC

V: TRBV4-1
size: NA
D: NA
J: TRBJ1-5
CDR3: CASSQPGGNQPQHF
DNA: TGCGCCAGCAGCCAACCAGGTGGCAATCAGCCCCAGCATTTT

V: TRBV6-5
size: few
D: NA
J: TRBJ2-2
CDR3: CASSYSAGQNTGELFF
DNA: TGTGCCAGCAGTTACTCGGCAGGGCAGAACACCGGGGAGCTGTTTTTT

V: TRBV18
size: NA
D: TRBD1
J: TRBJ1-5
CDR3: CASSPRSRGQNQPQHF
DNA: TGTGCCAGCTCACCAAGAAGCAGGGGGCAAAATCAGCCCCAGCATTTT

V: TRBV18
size: NA
D: TRBD1
J: TRBJ1-2
CDR3: CASSPQGDNGYTF
DNA: TGTGCCAGCTCACCCCAGGGGGACAATGGCTACACCTTC

V: TRBV5-4
size: few
D: TRBD2
J: TRBJ2-5
CDR3: CASSSRGRGAEETQYF
DNA: TGTGCCAGCAGCTCCCGCGGGAGAGGTGCGGAGGAGACCCAGTACTTC

V: TRBV4-3
size: NA
D: TRBD2
J: TRBJ2-1
CDR3: CASSPSGSAEQFF
DNA: TGCGCCAGCAGCCCTAGCGGGAGTGCTGAGCAGTTCTTC

V: TRBV5-4
size: few
D: NA
J: TRBJ2-3
CDR3: CASSLRGGSQGRTDTQYF
DNA: TGTGCCAGCAGCTTGAGGGGGGGTTCTCAGGGACGCACAGATACGCAGTATTTT

V: TRBV29-1
size: few
D: NA
J: TRBJ1-2
CDR3: CSVEPGSESYTF
DNA: TGCAGCGTTGAACCCGGCTCGGAGAGCTACACCTTC

V: TRBV28
size: once
D: NA
J: TRBJ1-4
CDR3: CASSASGKLFF
DNA: TGTGCCAGCAGTGCCTCGGGAAAACTGTTTTTT